The sequence of this T cell receptor beta chain was determined in a study of T-cell reconstitution after alpha-beta-depleted transplantation in children. Study results and caveats: After one year, T-cell counts and TCRbeta diversity mostly came from new T cells.

Turning to this clonotype: Its antigen is as yet unknown.

TCRbeta library preparation incorporated unique molecular identifiers. TCRdb used MiXCR to reprocess the PCR reads, holding one entry per CDR3 protein. There are just over 950,000 distinct CDR3 sequences in the sample; around 30% occur only once, and more than 25% lies in the top ten. The clonotype was recovered from a boy younger than two who had a stem cell transplant for SCID, so the T cells may come from the graft donor. The sample in question was PBMCs, mostly from graft donor cells, obtained 360 days after TCRalphabeta/CD19-depleted stem cell transplant.

In DNA form, the CDR3 reads TGTGCCAGCAATCCGGGGGGGCGTGGGACTGAAGCTTTCTTT. Residues: CASNPGGRGTEAFF. The chain has TRBV27 and TRBJ1-1, with D maybe TRBD1 (6 bases). V gave up 7 bases and J gave up 5 bases, with 17 bases separating them. The CDR3 runs 14 residues. CDR1 and CDR2 from the germline V gene are MNHEY and SMNVEV (reference sequence).